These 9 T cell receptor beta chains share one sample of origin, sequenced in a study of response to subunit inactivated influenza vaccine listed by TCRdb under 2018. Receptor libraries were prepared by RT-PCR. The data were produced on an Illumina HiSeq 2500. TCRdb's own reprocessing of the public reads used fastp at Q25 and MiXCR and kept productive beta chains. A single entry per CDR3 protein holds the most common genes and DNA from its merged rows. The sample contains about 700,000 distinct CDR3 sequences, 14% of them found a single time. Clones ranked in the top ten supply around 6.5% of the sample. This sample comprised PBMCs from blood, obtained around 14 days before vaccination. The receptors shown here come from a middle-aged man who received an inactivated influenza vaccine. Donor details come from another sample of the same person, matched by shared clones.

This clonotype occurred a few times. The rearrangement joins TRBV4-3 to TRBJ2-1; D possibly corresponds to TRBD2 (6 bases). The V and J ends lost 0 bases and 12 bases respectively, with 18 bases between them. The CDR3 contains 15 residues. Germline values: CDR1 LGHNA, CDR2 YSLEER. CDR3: CASSQDPSSARGQFF. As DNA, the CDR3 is TGCGCCAGCAGCCAAGATCCCTCTAGCGCAAGGGGGCAGTTCTTC.

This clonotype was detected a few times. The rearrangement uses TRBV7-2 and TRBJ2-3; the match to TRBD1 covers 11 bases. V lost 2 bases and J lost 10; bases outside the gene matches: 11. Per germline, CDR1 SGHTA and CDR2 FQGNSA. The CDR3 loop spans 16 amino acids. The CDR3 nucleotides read TGTGCCAGCAGCTTAATCCTTCCGGGGACAGGGGGATCGCAGTATTTT. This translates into CASSLILPGTGGSQYF.

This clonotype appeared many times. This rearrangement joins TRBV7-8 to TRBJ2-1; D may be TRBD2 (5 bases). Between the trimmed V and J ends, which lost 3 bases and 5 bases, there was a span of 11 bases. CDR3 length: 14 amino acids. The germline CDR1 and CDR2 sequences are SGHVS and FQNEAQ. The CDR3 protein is CASSFRGRHNEQFF. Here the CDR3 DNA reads TGTGCCAGCAGCTTCCGGGGTCGGCACAATGAGCAGTTCTTC.

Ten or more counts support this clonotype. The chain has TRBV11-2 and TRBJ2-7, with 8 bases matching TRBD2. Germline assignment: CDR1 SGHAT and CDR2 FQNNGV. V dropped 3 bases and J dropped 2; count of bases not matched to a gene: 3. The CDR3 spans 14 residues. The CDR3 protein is CASSFGGGAYEQYF. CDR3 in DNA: TGTGCCAGCAGCTTCGGGGGGGGGGCCTACGAGCAGTACTTC.

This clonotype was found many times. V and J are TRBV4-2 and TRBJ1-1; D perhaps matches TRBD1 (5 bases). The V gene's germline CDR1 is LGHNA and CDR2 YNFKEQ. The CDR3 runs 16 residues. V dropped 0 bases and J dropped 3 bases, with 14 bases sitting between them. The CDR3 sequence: CASSQDRRGADTEAFF. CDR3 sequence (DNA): TGTGCCAGCAGCCAAGATCGTAGAGGGGCGGACACTGAAGCTTTCTTT.

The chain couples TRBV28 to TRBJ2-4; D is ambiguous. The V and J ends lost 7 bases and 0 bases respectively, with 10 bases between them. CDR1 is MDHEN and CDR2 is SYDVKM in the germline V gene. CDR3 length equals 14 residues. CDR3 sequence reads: CASTLGIAKNIQYF. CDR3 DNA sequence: TGTGCCAGCACCCTAGGGATAGCCAAAAACATTCAGTACTTC.

The CDR3 loop is CASKKRTSGISSNEQFF. For the CDR3, the DNA is TGTGCCAGCAAGAAACGGACTAGCGGGATTTCGAGCAATGAGCAGTTCTTC. The chain joins TRBV6-1 to TRBJ2-1; 12 nucleotides align to TRBD2. V dropped 7 bases and J dropped 6; count of bases not matched to a gene: 13. CDR3 size: 17 residues. Germline-derived CDR1 and CDR2 are MNHNS and SASEGT.

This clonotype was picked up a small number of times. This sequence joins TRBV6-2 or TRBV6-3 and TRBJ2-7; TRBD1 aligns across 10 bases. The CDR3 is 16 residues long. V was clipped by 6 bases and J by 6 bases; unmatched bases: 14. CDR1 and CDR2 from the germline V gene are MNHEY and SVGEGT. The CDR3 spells CASSRHDRGLEGEQYF. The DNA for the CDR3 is TGTGCCAGCAGCCGCCACGACAGGGGGCTTGAAGGCGAGCAGTACTTC.

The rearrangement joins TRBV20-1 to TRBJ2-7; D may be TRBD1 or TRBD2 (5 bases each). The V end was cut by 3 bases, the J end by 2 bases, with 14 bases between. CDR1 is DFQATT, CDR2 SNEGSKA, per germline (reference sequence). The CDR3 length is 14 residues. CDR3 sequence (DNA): TGCAGTGCTAGGTGGGGACCTTCTGCCTACGAGCAGTACTTC. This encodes CSARWGPSAYEQYF.